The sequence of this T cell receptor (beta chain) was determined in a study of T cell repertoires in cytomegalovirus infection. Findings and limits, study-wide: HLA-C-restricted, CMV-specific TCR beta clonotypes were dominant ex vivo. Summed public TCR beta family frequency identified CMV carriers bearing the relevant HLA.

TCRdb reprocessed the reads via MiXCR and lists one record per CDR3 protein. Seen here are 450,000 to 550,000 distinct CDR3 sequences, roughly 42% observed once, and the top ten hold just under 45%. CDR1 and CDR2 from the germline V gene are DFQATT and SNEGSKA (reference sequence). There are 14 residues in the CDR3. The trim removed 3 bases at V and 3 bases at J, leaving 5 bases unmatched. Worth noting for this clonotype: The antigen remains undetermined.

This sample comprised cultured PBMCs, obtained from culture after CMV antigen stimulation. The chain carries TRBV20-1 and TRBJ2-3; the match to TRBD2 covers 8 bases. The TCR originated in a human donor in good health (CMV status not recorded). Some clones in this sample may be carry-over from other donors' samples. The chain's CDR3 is CSASPASGTDTQYF. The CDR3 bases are TGCAGTGCTAGTCCGGCTAGCGGGACAGATACGCAGTATTTT.